The source of this TCR beta chain is a study of T cell responses to AZD1222 COVID-19 vaccine. General study findings and limits: Most donors were white British, females outnumbered males, and clonal diversity was possibly underestimated. Spike was spanned by vaccine-associated CD4 TCRs, with dominance at 160-218 and 743-854. A rise in Spike-specific TCR breadth and depth followed two AZD1222 doses.

Germline CDR1 reads WNHNN; CDR2 reads SYGVQD (reference sequence). Deletions cut 4 bases from V and 0 bases from J, with 4 bases between. The CDR3 is 14 amino acids. Second doses at about 4 or about 12 weeks were pooled. As concerns this clone: Antigen specificity is unknown.

Here immunoSEQ multiplex PCR was the method, and the copy in TCRdb shows in-frame clones only, minus some. The table has some 25,000 clones, roughly nine tenths seen once; the top ten hold roughly 8.5%. Here the sequenced sample was peripheral blood, taken 28 days after the second AZD1222 dose. The clonotype originates from an adult who received the AZD1222 COVID-19 vaccine. This chain joins TRBV10-1 and TRBJ2-6; no definite D call. In DNA, the CDR3 is TGCGCCAGCAGTGCGGGCTCTGGGGCCAACGTCCTGACTTTC. Translating it yields CASSAGSGANVLTF.